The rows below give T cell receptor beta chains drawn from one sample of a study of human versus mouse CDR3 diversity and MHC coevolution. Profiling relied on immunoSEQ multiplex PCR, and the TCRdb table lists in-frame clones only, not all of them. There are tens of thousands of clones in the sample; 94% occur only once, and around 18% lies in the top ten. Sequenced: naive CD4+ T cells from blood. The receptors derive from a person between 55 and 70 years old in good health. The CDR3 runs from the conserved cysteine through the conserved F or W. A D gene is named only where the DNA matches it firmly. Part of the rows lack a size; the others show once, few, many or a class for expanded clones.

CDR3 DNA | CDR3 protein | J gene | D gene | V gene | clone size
TGTGCCAGCAGCCAAGTAGCGGGAGGGCTAGGTGAGCAGTTCTTC | CASSQVAGGLGEQFF | TRBJ2-1 | TRBD2 | TRBV14 | once
TGTGCCAGCAGTTACTGGCAGGGGGCGCCGAACGAGCAGTACTTC | CASSYWQGAPNEQYF | TRBJ2-7 | TRBD1 | TRBV6-5 | -
TGTGCCAGCAGCGAGGAGGCGAGGCCCTACGAGCAGTACTTC | CASSEEARPYEQYF | TRBJ2-7 | - | TRBV9 | -
TGTGCCAGCTCACTTGGCCTTAGCAATCAGCCCCAGCATTTT | CASSLGLSNQPQHF | TRBJ1-5 | - | TRBV18 | -
TGTGCCAGCAGCTTGGGTAATTTACAGGGTTCGAGCGGGGCCAACGTCCTGACTTTC | CASSLGNLQGSSGANVLTF | TRBJ2-6 | - | TRBV5-4 | -
TGTGCCAGCAGCCCCTCTAGCGAGAGTGAGCAGTTCTTC | CASSPSSESEQFF | TRBJ2-1 | - | TRBV7-8 | -
TGTGCCAGCAGCTCGCAGGGGGCCAGCACTGAAGCTTTCTTT | CASSSQGASTEAFF | TRBJ1-1 | TRBD1 | TRBV7-6 | -
TGTGCCAGCAGCGCGAGACAGGCAAGCTCTGGAAACACCATATATTTT | CASSARQASSGNTIYF | TRBJ1-3 | - | TRBV13 | -
TGTGCCAGTAGTCGACTAGCGGGAGTAGGAAATGAGCAGTTCTTC | CASSRLAGVGNEQFF | TRBJ2-1 | TRBD2 | TRBV19 | -
TGCAGCGCCGGACAGGGGGCGGACACTGAAGCTTTCTTT | CSAGQGADTEAFF | TRBJ1-1 | TRBD1 | TRBV29-1 | once
TGCAGCACCCGGGACAGCTATAATTCACCCCTCCACTTT | CSTRDSYNSPLHF | TRBJ1-6 | TRBD1 | TRBV29-1 | -
TGTGCCACAAAAGGGGGTTGGGGGAACACTGAAGCTTTCTTT | CATKGGWGNTEAFF | TRBJ1-1 | - | TRBV2 | -
TGTGCCAGCAGTCCTGGCTCCTCCTACAATGAGCAGTTCTTC | CASSPGSSYNEQFF | TRBJ2-1 | - | TRBV6-1 | -
TGTGCCAGCAGCTTAGATCCCGCTACCTACGAGCAGTACTTC | CASSLDPATYEQYF | TRBJ2-7 | - | TRBV11-2 | -
TGTGCCAGCAGTGAGGGGCAGCCCTACGAGCAGTACTTC | CASSEGQPYEQYF | TRBJ2-7 | - | TRBV25-1 | -
TGTGCCAGCAGCTTGGCCGGGACAGAAGAGACCCAGTACTTC | CASSLAGTEETQYF | TRBJ2-5 | TRBD1 | TRBV5-4 | few
TGTGCCAGCAGTGGGGGCATTGGACCCCAGCATTTT | CASSGGIGPQHF | TRBJ1-5 | - | TRBV6-5 | -
TGTGCCAGCAGCCAAAAAACTAGCGGGAACCCCAGCTCCTACGAGCAGTACTTC | CASSQKTSGNPSSYEQYF | TRBJ2-7 | TRBD2 | TRBV5-6 | -
TGTGCCAGCAGCTTTAGCGGGAGTAGCCCAGATACGCAGTATTTT | CASSFSGSSPDTQYF | TRBJ2-3 | TRBD2 | TRBV7-3 | -
TGTGCCAGCAGTGAAGAGTTCATAGGGACTAGCGGAAATGAGCAGTTCTTC | CASSEEFIGTSGNEQFF | TRBJ2-1 | TRBD2 | TRBV6-1 | -
TGTGCCAGCATGACCAGCGGAGCCTACGAGCAGTACTTC | CASMTSGAYEQYF | TRBJ2-7 | - | TRBV2 | -
TGTGCCAGCTCAGAAGGGGGCTTTAACTATGGCTACACCTTC | CASSEGGFNYGYTF | TRBJ1-2 | TRBD1 | TRBV18 | -
TGCGCCAGCAGCGGTAGCGGGAGTGTTTCCTACGAGCAGTACTTC | CASSGSGSVSYEQYF | TRBJ2-7 | TRBD2 | TRBV5-1 | -
TGTGCCAGCAGTTTAACGGAGAAATATCAGCCCCAGCATTTT | CASSLTEKYQPQHF | TRBJ1-5 | - | TRBV6-1 | -
TGTGCCAGCTCACCAGAAGCCGCTAGCTCCTACAATGAGCAGTTCTTC | CASSPEAASSYNEQFF | TRBJ2-1 | - | TRBV18 | -
TGTGCCAGCAGCTTAACCCAGGACTATAATTCACCCCTCCACTTT | CASSLTQDYNSPLHF | TRBJ1-6 | - | TRBV7-8 | -
TGTGCCAGCAGCCCCCGGTCGGGGGAGGGGCTGCTGAACACTGAAGCTTTCTTT | CASSPRSGEGLLNTEAFF | TRBJ1-1 | - | TRBV5-4 | -
TGCGCCAGCAGCTTGGAAGGTAGCGGGATGACATCCTACAATGAGCAGTTCTTC | CASSLEGSGMTSYNEQFF | TRBJ2-1 | TRBD2 | TRBV5-1 | -
TGTGCCAGCAGCTTAGCTGGACTAGCGGGTCGAAACAATGAGCAGTTCTTC | CASSLAGLAGRNNEQFF | TRBJ2-1 | TRBD2 | TRBV5-4 | -
TGCGCCAGCAGCTCCCCCCGACTAGCGGGAGGAACAGATACGCAGTATTTT | CASSSPRLAGGTDTQYF | TRBJ2-3 | TRBD2 | TRBV5-1 | -
TGCAGCGTTGAAGAGTCACAGGGGAACATTCAGTACTTC | CSVEESQGNIQYF | TRBJ2-4 | TRBD1 | TRBV29-1 | once
TGTGCCAGCAGTTCTACGGGGGTAGCGGCGAACACCGGGGAGCTGTTTTTT | CASSSTGVAANTGELFF | TRBJ2-2 | - | TRBV7-3 | -
TGTGCCAGTAGACAATATAGCAATCAGCCCCAGCATTTT | CASRQYSNQPQHF | TRBJ1-5 | - | TRBV19 | -
TGTGCCAGCAGCCATGGACTAGCGGCCTACAATGAGCAGTTCTTC | CASSHGLAAYNEQFF | TRBJ2-1 | TRBD2 | TRBV13 | -
TGTGCCAGCAGCTTCCAGACAGGGGAATACGAGCAGTACTTC | CASSFQTGEYEQYF | TRBJ2-7 | TRBD1 | TRBV5-5 | -
TGCAGCGTTGAAGCACTCGACAGGGTAGGGGTAGATACGCAGTATTTT | CSVEALDRVGVDTQYF | TRBJ2-3 | TRBD1 | TRBV29-1 | once
TGTGCCAGCAGTGAATTAGGACAGGGTGGTCAGCCCCAGCATTTT | CASSELGQGGQPQHF | TRBJ1-5 | TRBD1 | TRBV6-1 | few
TGTGCCAGCAGCTTAGGGAGACAGGTTAGGAGTACTGAAGCTTTCTTT | CASSLGRQVRSTEAFF | TRBJ1-1 | - | TRBV7-3 | -
TGTGCCAGCAGGCCGGGACAGGGAGTCTATGGCTACACCTTC | CASRPGQGVYGYTF | TRBJ1-2 | TRBD1 | TRBV27 | -
TGTGCCATCAGTGGACAGGGAAATAACAATGAGCAGTTCTTC | CAISGQGNNNEQFF | TRBJ2-1 | TRBD1 | TRBV10-3 | -
TGTGCCAGTTCTAGCGGGATTTCCTACGAGCAGTACTTC | CASSSGISYEQYF | TRBJ2-7 | TRBD2 | TRBV18 | -
TGTGCCAGCAACCGACAGGGGGCGACTGAAGCTTTCTTT | CASNRQGATEAFF | TRBJ1-1 | TRBD1 | TRBV6-5 | -
TGCAGCGTTGAGGGCCAGGGGGTATCGGCCCAGTACTTC | CSVEGQGVSAQYF | TRBJ2-5 | TRBD1 | TRBV29-1 | -
TGTGCCAGCAGCTCTCCCAGTCGGGAAGAGACCCAGTACTTC | CASSSPSREETQYF | TRBJ2-5 | - | TRBV5-4 | once
TGTGCCATCAGTTCTGCCGGGACAGGCTATGGCTACACCTTC | CAISSAGTGYGYTF | TRBJ1-2 | TRBD1 | TRBV10-3 | -
TGTGCCAGCAGCCCTCATCTGGGGGACAGCGAGTCCTACGAGCAGTACTTC | CASSPHLGDSESYEQYF | TRBJ2-7 | TRBD1 | TRBV9 | -
TGTGCCAGCAGCTTGGTGGGAGTGCTATCCGGGGAGCTGTTTTTT | CASSLVGVLSGELFF | TRBJ2-2 | - | TRBV5-4 | -
TGTGCCACCAGCAGAGACCCCGGGACAATCACCGGGGAGCTGTTTTTT | CATSRDPGTITGELFF | TRBJ2-2 | - | TRBV15 | -